This TCR beta chain stems from a study of shared clonotypes between healthy human individuals. Overall study results and limits: It was the non-shared clonotypes that had lower generation probabilities than clonotypes shared by all four donors. The researchers took only blood, and tissue repertoires probably look different. Donors were few, which limited the genetic and exposure-history diversity represented.

As handled by the study authors: In the immunoSEQ data, sequences were junction-only and lacked quality scores, so filtering differed. The protocol was immunoSEQ multiplex PCR, while the TCRdb copy is restricted to in-frame clones and leaves out a portion. That table supplies the V and J calls and clone size; D and trimming were determined from the DNA. The sample holds about 600,000 clones, 95% to 98% seen once. Points on this clone: Antigen: not known.

In germline, CDR1 is DFQATT, CDR2 SNEGSKA (reference sequence). V lost 5 bases and J 7 bases, leaving 9 bases between the germline ends. The CDR3 loop spans 10 amino acids. CD45RO-negative CD8 cells positively selected for CCR7 made up the naive population, which excluded terminally differentiated effector memory CD45RA+ cells. This rearrangement joins TRBV20-1 to TRBJ2-7; D possibly corresponds to TRBD2 (6 bases). The receptor was derived from a man aged 25 to 45 in good health. Source material: naive CD8+ T cells sorted from blood. CDR3 residues: CSALGLEQYF. The CDR3 nucleotides read TGCAGTGCTCTGGGACTTGAGCAGTACTTC.